Reported below is one T cell receptor beta chain. This sample is drawn from a study of blood T cell repertoires in COVID-19. Germline V CDR1 and CDR2: MNHEY, SVGAGI. The CDR3 extends over 15 amino acids. V was trimmed by 10 bases and J by 2 bases, leaving 15 bases between them. Source study methods: Amplifying reference gene primers gave estimates of nucleated cell counts. The assay was immunoSEQ multiplex PCR, and TCRdb's table has in-frame clones only and misses some. V and J calls and clone size are given by that table; D and trimming were obtained from the DNA. This repertoire shows over 130,000 clones, roughly nine tenths found once; its top ten account for about 2.5%.

The chain couples TRBV6-5 to TRBJ2-6, with D perhaps matching TRBD2 (5 bases). This receptor was identified in a human donor with COVID-19, enrolled during active disease. The donor label of this sample is uncertain. The specimen was peripheral blood. The CDR3 nucleotides read TGTGCCATTTCTTGGGAGTCGACTGGGGCCAACGTCCTGACTTTC. This codes for CAISWESTGANVLTF.